Listed below are T cell receptor beta chains from one sample, sequenced in a study of beta chain features in type 1 diabetes. The table came from immunoSEQ multiplex PCR; TCRdb's copy has only in-frame clones and leaves some out. The sample lists some 350,000 clones, about 13% occurring once. Sequencing used naive CD4+ T cells from blood. The receptors were sampled from a woman younger than 30 with type 1 diabetes. Both conserved end residues are part of each CDR3.

>TRBJ2-7|TRBV2
CASSEASSSGNYEQYF
>TRBJ2-3|TRBV11-3
CASSQVADTQYF
>TRBJ2-1|TRBV5-1
CASSLGLAKDNEQFF
>TRBJ2-2|TRBV6-6
CASSYPGLAAGELFF
>TRBJ2-1|TRBV18
CASSPTGISDNEQFF
>TRBJ2-4|TRBV19
CASSIGGLRSNIQYF
>TRBJ2-7|TRBV18
CASSPRLAGTPEQYF
>TRBJ2-7|TRBV18
CASSPAAESSYEQYF
>TRBJ1-5|TRBV4-3
CASSQGRYSNQPQHF
>TRBJ1-2|TRBV28
CASSPGGGSAYGYTF
>TRBJ2-3|TRBV29-1
CSGKLRTRFRSDTQYF
>TRBJ2-2|TRBV5-1
CASSPGGNTGELFF
>TRBJ2-5|TRBV30
CAWSRGNAETQYF
>TRBJ1-2|TRBV7-2
CASSLVGQSYGYTF
>TRBJ2-1|TRBV6-1
CASSDRRQGMSEQFF
>TRBJ2-7|TRBV5-1
CASSPDRAGSYEQYF
>TRBJ1-2|TRBV27
CASSLTAIRQDGYTF
>TRBJ1-2|TRBV29-1
CSVEGDRAGNYGYTF
>TRBJ2-1|TRBV11-3
CASSLVAGNEQFF
>TRBJ1-5|TRBV2
CASSATGADNQPQHF
>TRBJ2-1|TRBV29-1
CRAAGVRNEQFF
>TRBJ2-5|TRBV10-3
CAISELSAIGQTQYF
>TRBJ2-5|TRBV7-9
CASSLGAGQETQYF
>TRBJ2-1|TRBV4-1
CASSQGQTYNEQFF
>TRBJ1-2|TRBV28
CASSLSGGIGYTF
>TRBJ2-1|TRBV7-9
CASSLAGLALSYNEQFF
>TRBJ2-2|TRBV7-2
CASSLTGGADGELFF
>TRBJ1-1|TRBV5-4
CASSTETGVAEAFF
>TRBJ2-1|TRBV20-1
CNAKGNEQFF
>TRBJ2-1|TRBV29-1
CSEGVDSGSPINEQFF
>TRBJ1-1|TRBV27
CASSLVGDTEAFF